This is a list of T cell receptor beta chains from one sample in a study of T cell repertoires in cytomegalovirus infection. These receptors' targets are unknown. TCRdb independently ran MiXCR on the reads; one entry per CDR3 protein. The data hold some 940,000 distinct CDR3 sequences, with approximately 32% observed a single time. The source was cultured CD8+ T cells from PBMCs, collected from culture after CMV antigen stimulation. Receptors originate from a human donor in good health (CMV status not recorded). Some clones in this sample may be carry-over from other donors' samples. CDR3s include the opening cysteine and the closing phenylalanine or tryptophan. A D gene is named only where the DNA matches it firmly. A clone size is listed for some rows: how often the clone was seen (once, few, many), or a class if it is expanded.

v_gene	j_gene	d_gene	abundance	CDR3nt	CDR3aa
TRBV2	TRBJ1-2	NA	NA	TGTGCCAGCTCGACATACTTGACGATACAAAACTATGGCTACACCTTC	CASSTYLTIQNYGYTF
TRBV7-2	TRBJ2-1	NA	many	TGTGCCAGCAGCTTAGGGGTTCCGGGGGGCGGCAATGAGCAGTTCTTC	CASSLGVPGGGNEQFF
TRBV7-9	TRBJ2-1	NA	NA	TGTGCCAGCAGCTTAGGAGGGGGGTTCTCCTACAATGAGCAGTTCTTC	CASSLGGGFSYNEQFF
TRBV7-2	TRBJ1-3	NA	many	TGTGCCGCTAAGGACCCTGGAAACACCATATATTTT	CAAKDPGNTIYF
TRBV7-8	TRBJ1-6	TRBD1	NA	TGTGCCAGCAGCCTACCGGGACAGGGGGCTCACTTT	CASSLPGQGAHF
TRBV12-3/TRBV12-4	TRBJ2-1	TRBD1	NA	TGTGCCAGCAGTGGGGACAGGATAAACTACAATGAGCAGTTCTTC	CASSGDRINYNEQFF
TRBV7-6	TRBJ1-1	NA	many	TGTGCCAGCAGCTCCTCGTTAGGCACTGAAGCTTTCTTT	CASSSSLGTEAFF
TRBV20-1	TRBJ1-5	TRBD1	few	TGCAGTGCTATCGACAGGGCGGTAGGGCAGCCCCAGCATTTT	CSAIDRAVGQPQHF
TRBV6-2/TRBV6-3	TRBJ2-5	NA	NA	TGTGCCAGCCATCCCCCGGGGGCGAAGGGAGAGACCCAGTACTTC	CASHPPGAKGETQYF
TRBV4-1	TRBJ1-3	TRBD1	few	TGCGCCAGCAGCCATCCCACAGGGGACTCTGGAAACACCATATATTTT	CASSHPTGDSGNTIYF
TRBV29-1	TRBJ1-5	NA	NA	TGCAGCGTTGACGAAGGGGAGAATCAGCCCCAGCATTTT	CSVDEGENQPQHF
TRBV20-1	TRBJ2-1	TRBD2	NA	TGCAGTGCTCCCTGGACTAGCGGGGGCTCCCACAATGAGCAGTTCTTC	CSAPWTSGGSHNEQFF
TRBV7-6	TRBJ2-5	NA	many	TGTGCCAGCAGCCCCTTGGGGATTCAAGAGACCCAGTACTTC	CASSPLGIQETQYF
TRBV6-6	TRBJ1-2	TRBD1	NA	TGTGCCAGCAGTTACAGGGGGCAGGGGAGGGGGGATAACTATGGCTACACCTTC	CASSYRGQGRGDNYGYTF
TRBV7-9	TRBJ2-1	NA	many	TGTGCCAGCAGTCCCGCCGGTCTTGCCTACAATGAGCAGTTCTTC	CASSPAGLAYNEQFF
TRBV7-2	TRBJ2-5	TRBD2	NA	TGTGCCAGCAGGCTTAATGGACTAGCGGGGCGGGAGACCCAGTACTTC	CASRLNGLAGRETQYF
TRBV20-1	TRBJ2-2	TRBD2	few	TGCAGTGCTAGACTAGCGGGGTCTTTAGGGGGGGAGCTGTTTTTT	CSARLAGSLGGELFF
TRBV7-9	TRBJ1-2	TRBD1	few	TGTGCCAGCAGCCCACCGCGGACAGGGGATGGCTATGGCTACACCTTC	CASSPPRTGDGYGYTF
TRBV5-1	TRBJ2-1	TRBD1	NA	TGCGCCAGCAGCAAGACAGGGAATGAGCAGTTCTTC	CASSKTGNEQFF
TRBV2	TRBJ1-6	TRBD1	few	TGTGCCAGCAGTGAATTATCTGATGGGACAGGGAGTTCACCCCTCCACTTT	CASSELSDGTGSSPLHF
TRBV9	TRBJ2-1	NA	NA	TGTGCCAGCAGCGTCCCGGACGGACACAATGAGCAGTTCTTC	CASSVPDGHNEQFF
TRBV7-9	TRBJ2-7	TRBD2	once	TGTGCCAACAGACTCCTTAGCGGGGAGTACTACGAGCAGTACTTC	CANRLLSGEYYEQYF
TRBV5-1	TRBJ2-1	TRBD2	NA	TGCGCCAGCACCCTACTAGCGGGGGGGCCCTACAATGAGCAGTTCTTC	CASTLLAGGPYNEQFF
TRBV6-2/TRBV6-3	TRBJ2-3	TRBD1	NA	TGTGCCAGCAGTTACGTCCGGACAGGGACAAGGTTCTATAGCACAGATACGCAGTATTTT	CASSYVRTGTRFYSTDTQYF
TRBV12-3/TRBV12-4	TRBJ2-4	NA	few	TGTGCCAGCAGTTACGGGGACATAGCCAAAAACATTCAGTACTTC	CASSYGDIAKNIQYF
TRBV27	TRBJ2-5	NA	NA	TGTGCCAGTGGGGGTGGGGGGGGGCCGGGGGAGACCCAGTACTTC	CASGGGGGPGETQYF
TRBV4-1	TRBJ2-5	NA	NA	TGCGCCAGCAGCCAAGTCCGGCGTGGGGGCCAAGAGACCCAGTACTTC	CASSQVRRGGQETQYF
TRBV7-2	TRBJ1-5	TRBD1	many	TGTGCCAGCAGCTTCGACAGGGGGCGTTCCATTAGCAATCAGCCCCAGCATTTT	CASSFDRGRSISNQPQHF
TRBV6-1	TRBJ2-5	TRBD2	NA	TGTGCCAGCAGTGGAGAAGGGACTAGCGAGGAGACCCAGTACTTC	CASSGEGTSEETQYF
TRBV5-6	TRBJ1-1	NA	few	TGTGCCAGCAGCTTGGGGGCCGGGAGTACTGAAGCTTTCTTT	CASSLGAGSTEAFF
TRBV3-1	TRBJ2-4	TRBD1	few	TGTGCCAGCAGCAGCGGAACCGGGACAGTCTTAGCCAAAAACATTCAGTACTTC	CASSSGTGTVLAKNIQYF
TRBV7-2	TRBJ2-3	TRBD2	many	TGTGCCAGCAGCTGGGGGACTAGCGAGGCCACAGATACGCAGTATTTT	CASSWGTSEATDTQYF
TRBV6-1	TRBJ1-1	NA	few	TGTGCCAGCGGACCCTCTAGGAGTGAAGCTTTCTTT	CASGPSRSEAFF
TRBV2	TRBJ2-2	TRBD1	few	TGTGCCAGCAGTGGGGACAGGAGAAAGGACACCGGGGAGCTGTTTTTT	CASSGDRRKDTGELFF
TRBV12-5	TRBJ2-5	NA	NA	TGTGCTAGTGGTTTAGGGGGGCGAGAGACCCAGTACTTC	CASGLGGRETQYF
TRBV7-9	TRBJ2-1	TRBD2	NA	TGTGCCAGCTCTGCGGCGGGGGGGCCCAATGAGCAGTTCTTC	CASSAAGGPNEQFF
TRBV18	TRBJ1-1	NA	NA	TGTGTCAGCTCACCGGATTCGAACACTGAAGCTTTCTTT	CVSSPDSNTEAFF
TRBV2	TRBJ2-6	NA	few	TGTGCCAACTCCCAGACCCCATCTGGGGCCAACGTCCTGACTTTC	CANSQTPSGANVLTF
TRBV7-2	TRBJ2-3	NA	many	TGTGCCAGCAGCACCCTCGGGACTCTCACAGATACGCAGTATTTT	CASSTLGTLTDTQYF
TRBV4-2	TRBJ2-7	TRBD1	NA	TGTGCCAGTAGCCAAAGACGGACAGGGTACTACGAGCAGTACTTC	CASSQRRTGYYEQYF
TRBV12-5	TRBJ2-5	NA	NA	TGTGCTAGTGGTTTGGGCCTAGTAGGGCTCCAAGAGACCCAGTACTTC	CASGLGLVGLQETQYF
TRBV4-1	TRBJ2-1	NA	NA	TGCGCCAGCAGCCAAGGTGACAGTAGCTCCTACAATGAGCAGTTCTTC	CASSQGDSSSYNEQFF
TRBV2	TRBJ2-3	TRBD2	few	TGTGCCAGCAGTGCCTCTAGCGGGGGGGCGATATATACGCAGTATTTT	CASSASSGGAIYTQYF
TRBV5-5	TRBJ2-1	TRBD2	few	TGTGCCAGCAGTGCTGGAGGGCGGGGGGCTTACAATGAGCAGTTCTTC	CASSAGGRGAYNEQFF
TRBV12-3/TRBV12-4	TRBJ2-2	TRBD2	many	TGTGCCAGCAGCCGGGAGGGAACCGGGGAGCTGTTTTTT	CASSREGTGELFF
TRBV12-5	TRBJ1-1	TRBD1	NA	TGTGCTAGTGGTTTGACAAACTTAGCCGCCCGCGGACAGGGGGAGGCTGAAGCTTTCTTT	CASGLTNLAARGQGEAEAFF
TRBV20-1	TRBJ2-2	NA	NA	TGCAGCGCTCGAGAGTGGATCGGGGAGCTGTTTTTT	CSAREWIGELFF
TRBV25-1	TRBJ2-5	NA	NA	TGTGCCAGCAGTGAATGGGGCAGGGGCCAAGAGACCCAGTACTTC	CASSEWGRGQETQYF
TRBV5-1	TRBJ1-2	TRBD1	few	TGCGCCAGCAGCTTTGATCAGAACCCGGGACAGGAGGACTATGGCTACACCTTC	CASSFDQNPGQEDYGYTF
TRBV20-1	TRBJ1-2	NA	NA	TGCAGTGCTAGGGACGTAATTAGGGACGACATCTATGGCTACACCTTC	CSARDVIRDDIYGYTF
TRBV7-9	TRBJ1-2	NA	few	TGTGCCAGCAGCTTAGCGGGGCCCTATGGCTACACCTTC	CASSLAGPYGYTF
TRBV6-2/TRBV6-3	TRBJ1-6	NA	few	TGTGCCAGCAGCCAGGAGGAGGGTTTCGTGAATTCACCCCTCCACTTT	CASSQEEGFVNSPLHF
TRBV7-3	TRBJ1-1	TRBD1	NA	TGTGCCAGCAGCTCACAGGGGTGGAACACTGAAGCTTTCTTT	CASSSQGWNTEAFF
TRBV6-6	TRBJ1-1	NA	few	TGTGCCAGCAGGTCAGGACTTGAAGCTTTCTTT	CASRSGLEAFF
TRBV2	TRBJ1-1	NA	NA	TGTGCCAGCAGGGGGGACTCTTGGGGGACTGAAGCTTTCTTT	CASRGDSWGTEAFF
TRBV7-4	TRBJ1-3	NA	few	TGTGCCAGCAGCTTCTTCCCGGGGACGGCCTCTGGAAACACCATATATTTT	CASSFFPGTASGNTIYF
TRBV19	TRBJ1-2	NA	few	TGTGCCAGTAGCATCCCCCAGGAAGTGAACTATGGCTACACCTTC	CASSIPQEVNYGYTF
TRBV7-8	TRBJ1-2	NA	many	TGTGCCAGCAGCTTATCGGGTGGTATATGGGACCTTATCCGTAACTATGGCTACACCTTC	CASSLSGGIWDLIRNYGYTF
TRBV5-5	TRBJ2-7	NA	NA	TGTGCCAGCAGCTTAACTGATGACGCGGCCTACGAGCAGTACTTC	CASSLTDDAAYEQYF